The 22 T cell receptor beta chains below all came from one sample that was sequenced in a study of beta chain features in type 1 diabetes. Regarding the study as a whole: When Type 1 diabetes patients were examined, their TCRB CDR3s proved moderately but significantly shorter in all four CD4+ subsets.

These receptors have no identified antigens. Expressed TCRB transcripts were sequenced after all isolated RNA was converted to cDNA. Profiling relied on immunoSEQ multiplex PCR, and the TCRdb table lists in-frame clones only, not all of them. Counted here are hundreds of thousands of clones, approximately 11% occurring once; the ten biggest clones make up approximately 0.017%. Sequenced: naive CD4+ T cells from blood. These TCRs come from a man in his thirties or forties with type 1 diabetes.

This rearrangement joins TRBV5-4 to TRBJ1-2, with D possibly TRBD1 on 6 matching bases. This CDR3 has 17 residues. V was clipped by 0 bases and J by 2 bases, with 17 bases between them. Per germline, CDR1 SGHNT and CDR2 YYREEE (reference sequence). The CDR3, as DNA: TGTGCCAGCAGCTTGGATTCCCCGGGACAAATAAACTATGGCTACACCTTC. Amino acids: CASSLDSPGQINYGYTF.

The chain couples TRBV27 to TRBJ2-2; 7 bases are a match to TRBD2. The CDR3 sequence is 15 residues long. The V gene end was trimmed by 6 bases and the J gene end by 0 bases; junction bases not matched to a gene: 4. CDR1 is MNHEY, CDR2 SMNVEV, per germline (reference sequence). CDR3 DNA sequence: TGTGCCAGCAGAGCGGGACGTACGAACACCGGGGAGCTGTTTTTT. Amino acid sequence: CASRAGRTNTGELFF.

This clone occurred once. V is TRBV15 and J is TRBJ1-1, with D maybe TRBD1 (6 bases). The CDR3 contains 15 residues. Per germline, CDR1 LNHNV and CDR2 YYDKDF (reference sequence). The ends were cut back, 0 bases at V and 3 bases at J, with 11 bases in the middle. CDR3 bases: TGTGCCACCAGCAGAGACAGGGGTTGGGACACTGAAGCTTTCTTT. It is translated as CATSRDRGWDTEAFF.

The V gene is TRBV5-1, the J gene TRBJ2-3; TRBD2 aligns across 11 bases. The CDR3 has 16 residues. In germline, CDR1 is SGHRS, CDR2 YFSETQ. Trimming cost V 4 bases and J 2 bases; bases outside gene matches: 6. This CDR3 is CASSPPGLAATDTQYF. The CDR3 coding sequence is TGCGCCAGCAGCCCCCCGGGACTAGCGGCCACAGATACGCAGTATTTT.

This clone was seen more than once but under ten times. The chain joins TRBV5-1 to TRBJ2-5, with 9 bases fitting TRBD2. Germline values: CDR1 SGHRS, CDR2 YFSETQ. CDR3 size: 15 residues. The V and J ends lost 4 bases and 3 bases, in that order; junction bases with no gene match: 7. Here the CDR3 DNA reads TGCGCCAGCAGCCTTCTCCCTAGCGGGGAAGAGACCCAGTACTTC. It yields the protein CASSLLPSGEETQYF.

This clone was seen a few times. J is TRBJ1-4 and V is TRBV5-1; D is possibly TRBD1 (5 bases). The CDR3 consists of 13 residues. Per germline, CDR1 SGHRS and CDR2 YFSETQ. V dropped 6 bases and J dropped 4 bases, with 10 bases sitting between them. As DNA, the CDR3 is TGCGCCAGCAAGGAGGGGCTTAATGAAAAACTGTTTTTT. It encodes CASKEGLNEKLFF.

In this sample, this clone turned up a few times. V usage is TRBV9 and J usage is TRBJ2-3; 7 bases line up with TRBD2. V was clipped by 4 bases and J by 2 bases; unmatched bases: 7. Germline V gives CDR1 SGDLS, CDR2 YYNGEE. The CDR3 sequence is 15 residues long. The CDR3 DNA reads as TGTGCCAGCAGCACCAACGGGGGGACCACAGATACGCAGTATTTT. It encodes CASSTNGGTTDTQYF.

In its sample, this clone was seen a few times. The chain recombines TRBV9 with TRBJ1-3; D uncertain. The V gene lost 3 bases and the J gene lost 7 bases, with 14 bases spanning the gap. Germline loops: CDR1 SGDLS, CDR2 YYNGEE. This CDR3 has 14 residues. The CDR3 region has the DNA TGTGCCAGCAGCGCCGGGCCGAGGGAGAACACCATATATTTT. Translated, it gives CASSAGPRENTIYF.

For this clone: The junction does not match germline at one end; this may be a read error. V gene TRBV4-3 combines with J gene TRBJ2-1; 11 bases agree with TRBD2. CDR1 is LGHNA and CDR2 is YSLEER in the germline V gene. The CDR3 runs 16 residues. The CDR3, as DNA: TGCGCCAGCGGCCAGGCTAGCGGGGGGCGGTACAATGAGCAGTTCTTC. It codes for CASGQASGGRYNEQFF.

This clone appeared a few times. The J gene is TRBJ2-1, the V gene TRBV5-6; D remains unclear. V was cut by 7 bases and J by 3 bases, with 11 bases left in between. Germline CDR1 and CDR2: SGHDT and YYEEEE. The CDR3 runs 13 residues. CDR3 residues: CASALAHYNEQFF. CDR3 DNA sequence: TGTGCCAGCGCGTTAGCACACTACAATGAGCAGTTCTTC.

The chain is built from TRBV5-1 and TRBJ2-1, with 8 bases lining up with TRBD2. V lost 2 bases to trimming and J lost 0 bases; unmatched junction nucleotides: 1. This CDR3 is built from 15 residues. Germline V gene sequence: CDR1 SGHRS, CDR2 YFSETQ. DNA for the CDR3: TGCGCCAGCAGCTTAGCGGGGGACTCCTACAATGAGCAGTTCTTC. Protein: CASSLAGDSYNEQFF.

The chain employs TRBV15 and TRBJ1-2; 9 nucleotides match TRBD1. The CDR3 covers 13 residues. Trimming at V came to 1 base and at J to 6 bases, leaving 0 bases not matched to a gene. The germline gives CDR1 LNHNV, CDR2 YYDKDF (reference sequence). The CDR3 DNA reads TGTGCCACCAGCAGAGGGGACAGGGATGGCTACACCTTC. Translated, it gives CATSRGDRDGYTF.

V and J are TRBV4-2 and TRBJ2-7; D is unclear. There are 14 residues in the CDR3. Germline V gene data show CDR1 as LGHNA and CDR2 as YNFKEQ. The V gene lost 0 bases and the J gene lost 3 bases, with 9 bases spanning the gap. Written as DNA, the CDR3 is TGTGCCAGCAGCCAAGATCCCCCGGGCTACGAGCAGTACTTC. Amino acids: CASSQDPPGYEQYF.

This rearrangement joins TRBV10-3 to TRBJ2-3; TRBD1 aligns across 10 bases. The CDR3 is 18 amino acids. With V trimmed by 3 bases and J by 5 bases, 14 bases remained unmatched. Germline CDR1 is ENHRY and CDR2 is SYGVKD. This CDR3 is CAISEDIRGQGLGDTQYF. As DNA, the CDR3 is TGTGCCATCAGTGAAGATATTCGGGGACAGGGGTTGGGAGATACGCAGTATTTT.

This clone was observed a few times. The rearrangement links TRBV11-1 to TRBJ1-1; the match to TRBD1 covers 7 bases. The V gene end was trimmed by 4 bases and the J gene end by 5 bases; junction bases not matched to a gene: 13. CDR3 length: 16 residues. Germline CDR1 reads SGHAT; CDR2 reads FQDESV (reference sequence). DNA for the CDR3: TGTGCCAGCAGCTCGAGCAGACAGGGAGAGGTAACTGAAGCTTTCTTT. As protein: CASSSSRQGEVTEAFF.

This clone was counted between two and nine times. The CDR3 sequence: CASSLDRGTDTQYF. Written as DNA, the CDR3 is TGTGCCAGCAGTTTGGACAGGGGCACAGATACGCAGTATTTT. The chain couples TRBV6-5 to TRBJ2-3; TRBD1 matches 8 bases. Germline CDR1 is MNHEY and CDR2 is SVGAGI. V lost 4 bases and J lost 1; bases outside the gene matches: 1. The CDR3 runs 14 residues.

This clone occurred a few times. J is TRBJ1-1 and V is TRBV28; no clear D gene. Trimming removed 1 base from V and 0 bases from J, with 3 bases in between. CDR3 length: 13 amino acids. In germline, CDR1 is MDHEN, CDR2 SYDVKM. The CDR3 protein is CASSLSLNTEAFF. The CDR3 DNA reads TGTGCCAGCAGTTTATCGTTGAACACTGAAGCTTTCTTT.

The CDR3 DNA is TGCGCCAGCCGACTAGCGCAAGGGTATGAGCAGTTCTTC. Encoded protein: CASRLAQGYEQFF. The J gene is TRBJ2-1, the V gene TRBV5-1; TRBD2 matches 8 bases. Germline CDR1 and CDR2: SGHRS and YFSETQ. The length of the CDR3 is 13 residues. Trimming removed 7 bases from V and 8 bases from J; junction bases left unmatched: 8.

A few counts support this clone. The chain employs TRBV28 and TRBJ1-1; D gene ambiguous. Germline V lookup: CDR1 MDHEN, CDR2 SYDVKM. This CDR3 contains 11 residues. The germline V and J ends were trimmed by 11 bases and 4 bases, with 11 bases remaining between them. The CDR3 protein is CAVGERTEAFF. The DNA of the CDR3 is TGTGCCGTCGGGGAGCGCACTGAAGCTTTCTTT.

V gene TRBV7-2 combines with J gene TRBJ2-7, with 8 bases that match TRBD2. The CDR3 covers 13 residues. Losses at the gene ends were 8 bases for V and 3 bases for J; bases not matched to a gene: 6. From germline, CDR1 is SGHTA and CDR2 FQGNSA. CDR3 bases: TGTGCCAGCCTTCTCGGGGGGGGCTACGAGCAGTACTTC. As protein: CASLLGGGYEQYF.

This clone has more than one count but fewer than ten. The V gene is TRBV7-2, the J gene TRBJ2-5, with 7 bases aligning to TRBD1. Germline lookup yields CDR1 SGHTA and CDR2 FQGNSA. V shed 1 base, J shed 4 bases, and the junction held 6 bases outside the gene matches. This CDR3 contains 15 residues. CDR3 loop: CASSLEAGGPETQYF. The DNA of the CDR3 is TGTGCCAGCAGCTTAGAGGCAGGGGGTCCAGAGACCCAGTACTTC.

The V gene is TRBV6-6, the J gene TRBJ1-5, with 7 bases that match TRBD1. Germline CDR1 and CDR2: MNHNY and SVGAGI (reference sequence). The CDR3 is 14 amino acids. With V trimmed by 2 bases and J by 5 bases, 3 bases remained unmatched. The CDR3 protein is CASSYGGTDQPQHF. The CDR3 bases are TGTGCCAGCAGTTACGGGGGGACAGATCAGCCCCAGCATTTT.